Following are 6 T cell receptor beta chains from one sample sequenced in a study of shared clonotypes between healthy human individuals. In the naive CD8 group, cells lacked CD45RO and were positively selected for CCR7, so terminally differentiated effector memory CD45RA+ cells were left out. Data came from immunoSEQ multiplex PCR; TCRdb stores just in-frame clones and leaves some out. The sample has some 2 million clones; about 94% are singletons. The sample taken for sequencing was naive CD8+ T cells sorted from blood. These receptors were collected from a young man in good health.

As DNA, the CDR3 is TGTGCCAGCAGTGAAGTTATTGGGGTCGAGCAGTACTTC. Translated: CASSEVIGVEQYF. The chain employs TRBV6-1 and TRBJ2-7; D uncertain. This CDR3 has 13 residues. Germline V gene sequence: CDR1 MNHNS, CDR2 SASEGT. The germline V and J ends were trimmed by 1 base and 6 bases, with 10 bases remaining between them.

The V gene is TRBV29-1, the J gene TRBJ2-1; 9 bases fit TRBD1. The CDR3 extends over 15 amino acids. Germline values: CDR1 SQVTM, CDR2 ANQGSEA. V was clipped by 3 bases and J by 3 bases; unmatched bases: 6. The CDR3 coding sequence is TGCAGCGTTGAGGACCGGGACAGGGACTACAATGAGCAGTTCTTC. Its translation is CSVEDRDRDYNEQFF.

This sequence joins TRBV13 and TRBJ2-1, with 7 bases lining up with TRBD2. CDR1 and CDR2 (germline): PRHDT, FYEKMQ (reference sequence). V dropped 5 bases and J dropped 5; count of bases not matched to a gene: 12. The CDR3 covers 16 residues. This CDR3 reads CASSPPLPTSHNEQFF. In DNA form, the CDR3 reads TGTGCCAGCAGCCCGCCCTTACCGACTAGCCACAATGAGCAGTTCTTC.

The chain combines TRBV19 with TRBJ2-2, with no clear D. This CDR3 is 12 amino acids long. CDR1 is LNHDA and CDR2 is SQIVND in the germline V gene (reference sequence). V shed 7 bases and J shed 6 bases, with 9 bases lying between them. CDR3 nucleotide sequence: TGTGCCAGTAATTTGGGGTCCGGGGAGCTGTTTTTT. This gives the protein CASNLGSGELFF.

The chain joins TRBV2 to TRBJ1-4; tentative D call: TRBD1 (5 bases). The length of the CDR3 is 12 residues. V was shortened by 6 bases and J by 4 bases, with 6 bases between the two germline ends. The germline V gene encodes CDR1 SNHLY and CDR2 FYNNEI. Written as DNA, the CDR3 is TGTGCCAGCAGGGGGGTTAATGAAAAACTGTTTTTT. Translation: CASRGVNEKLFF.

This clone was observed many times. This sequence joins TRBV10-1 and TRBJ2-3; TRBD2 agrees at 12 bases. Germline loops: CDR1 WNHNN, CDR2 SYGVQD (reference sequence). The V gene end was trimmed by 2 bases and the J gene end by 5 bases; junction bases not matched to a gene: 2. The CDR3 has 15 residues. The CDR3: CASSEEGLAGDTQYF. The DNA for the CDR3 is TGCGCCAGCAGTGAGGAGGGACTAGCGGGAGATACGCAGTATTTT.